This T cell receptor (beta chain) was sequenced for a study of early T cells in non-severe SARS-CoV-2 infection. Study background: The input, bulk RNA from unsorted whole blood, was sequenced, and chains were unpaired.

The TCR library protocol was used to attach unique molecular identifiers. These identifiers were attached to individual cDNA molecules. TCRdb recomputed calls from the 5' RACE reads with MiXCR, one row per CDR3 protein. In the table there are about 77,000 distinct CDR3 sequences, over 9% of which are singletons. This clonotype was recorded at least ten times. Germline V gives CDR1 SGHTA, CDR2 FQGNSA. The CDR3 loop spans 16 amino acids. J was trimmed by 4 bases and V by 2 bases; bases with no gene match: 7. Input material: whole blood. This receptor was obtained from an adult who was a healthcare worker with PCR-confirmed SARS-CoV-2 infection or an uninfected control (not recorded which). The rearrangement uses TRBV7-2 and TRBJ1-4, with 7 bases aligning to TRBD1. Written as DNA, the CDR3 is TGTGCCAGCAGCTTATATAAGGGGGACAGTAATGAAAAACTGTTTTTT. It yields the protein CASSLYKGDSNEKLFF.